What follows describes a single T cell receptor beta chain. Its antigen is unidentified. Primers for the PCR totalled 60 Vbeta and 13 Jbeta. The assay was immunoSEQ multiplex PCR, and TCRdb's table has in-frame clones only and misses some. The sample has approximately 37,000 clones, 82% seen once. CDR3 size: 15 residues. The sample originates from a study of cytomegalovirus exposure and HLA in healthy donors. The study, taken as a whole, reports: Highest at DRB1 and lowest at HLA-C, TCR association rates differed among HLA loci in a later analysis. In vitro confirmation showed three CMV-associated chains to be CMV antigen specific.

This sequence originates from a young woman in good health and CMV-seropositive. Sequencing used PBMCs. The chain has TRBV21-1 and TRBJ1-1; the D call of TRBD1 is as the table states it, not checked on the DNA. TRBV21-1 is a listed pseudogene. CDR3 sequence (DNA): TGTGCCAGCAGCTCCCCCCCAACAGCCAACACTGAAGCTTTCTTT. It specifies CASSSPPTANTEAFF.